The clone carrying this T cell receptor (beta chain) came up a few times. Donor samples were obtained from healthy Caucasian individuals from Russia, aged about 6 to 95. The amount of total RNA extracted per sample was at least 5 micrograms. This sample was taken from a study of blood T cells in healthy people across ages. Germline-derived CDR1 and CDR2 are LGHNA and YNFKEQ. The V and J ends lost 1 base and 4 bases respectively, with 13 bases between them. CDR3 length equals 15 residues. The use of a sample-barcoded 5' primer and a J-beta primer mix characterized a second PCR of roughly 6 to 11 cycles. A 12-random-nucleotide template-switch adaptor tagged each cDNA molecule. TCRdb recomputed calls from the 5' RACE reads with MiXCR, one row per CDR3 protein. The sample contains approximately 960,000 distinct CDR3 sequences, under 35% of which appear only once. The sample was also linked to a second study, of T cells of mothers and their children.

This TCR derives from a woman aged 40 to 55 in good health. The sequencing sample was made of blood. The rearrangement uses TRBV4-2 and TRBJ1-1; a weak D match, TRBD1 (5 bases). For the CDR3, the DNA is TGTGCCAGCAGCCAAGGTCCCGGGGCGGGCACTGAAGCTTTCTTT. It translates to CASSQGPGAGTEAFF.